The next 8 T cell receptor beta chains were all read from a single sample in a study of blood T cell repertoires in COVID-19 (dated by TCRdb to between 2020 and 2021). The method behind the library was the immunoSEQ multiplex PCR assay. Entries here come from immuneACCESS through TCRdb and include only in-frame sequences with V and J called. Some clones fail to appear in such tables; in the studies checked, an unresolved V gene covers under half of the shortfall, and the cause of the remainder is unknown. In this sample the table shows around 68,000 clones, 87% of which occur a single time. The ten largest clones represent roughly 6.5% of the sample. Input material: peripheral blood. The receptor source for this set is a man aged 50 to 60 with active COVID-19.

The chain combines TRBV30 with TRBJ2-2, with D possibly being TRBD1 (6 bases). Per the germline V gene, CDR1 is GTSNPN and CDR2 is SVGIG (reference sequence). The CDR3 contains 15 residues. V was pared by 0 bases and J by 1 base, with 9 bases between. CDR3 region: CAWSVQDRNTGELFF. The DNA of the CDR3 is TGTGCCTGGAGTGTACAGGACAGGAACACCGGGGAGCTGTTTTTT.

V gene TRBV6-1 combines with J gene TRBJ1-1; D is unclear. CDR1 and CDR2 (germline): MNHNS, SASEGT. CDR3 length equals 16 residues. V lost 4 bases, J lost 3 bases, and 18 bases lay in between. The CDR3 reads CASSGAGLSSDTEAFF. The DNA for the CDR3 is TGTGCCAGCAGTGGAGCGGGCCTCTCCAGTGACACTGAAGCTTTCTTT.

This clone showed up just a few times. CDR3 loop: CASSPRGATEQYF. CDR3 sequence (DNA): TGTGCCAGCAGTCCGCGGGGCGCGACCGAGCAGTACTTC. This chain connects TRBV7-9 to TRBJ2-7, with D possibly being TRBD2 (6 bases). V lost 6 bases to trimming and J lost 6 bases, with 15 bases between them. Germline V lookup: CDR1 SEHNR, CDR2 FQNEAQ (reference sequence). This CDR3 spans 13 amino acids.

The chain employs TRBV4-3 and TRBJ2-2; 8 nucleotides agree with TRBD2. Germline V gene sequence: CDR1 LGHNA, CDR2 YSLEER. The ends lost 0 bases at V and 5 bases at J; junction bases unmatched: 8. This CDR3 has 17 residues. Here the CDR3 reads CASSQDPAGAPTGELFF. DNA for the CDR3: TGCGCCAGCAGCCAAGATCCAGCGGGGGCCCCAACCGGGGAGCTGTTTTTT.

There are a few counts of this clone. This chain joins TRBV6-5 and TRBJ1-1; 8 nucleotides align to TRBD1. Germline trimming cut 6 bases from V and 1 base from J; bases unmatched to any gene: 4. Germline V gene data show CDR1 as MNHEY and CDR2 as SVGAGI. The CDR3 length is 14 residues. In DNA, the CDR3 is TGTGCCAGCAGGGGGGACAGGAGGAACACTGAAGCTTTCTTT. This codes for CASRGDRRNTEAFF.

This rearrangement joins TRBV7-8 to TRBJ2-1, with TRBD2 matching over 8 bases. J gave up 9 bases and V 2 bases, and 9 bases lay outside the gene matches. The CDR3 consists of 15 residues. Germline V gene lookup returns CDR1 SGHVS and CDR2 FQNEAQ. The CDR3: CASSLSGGRSFEQFF. The CDR3 DNA is TGTGCCAGCAGCTTATCCGGCGGGAGGTCTTTTGAGCAGTTCTTC.

This rearrangement joins TRBV24-1 to TRBJ2-2, with 8 bases lining up with TRBD1. Germline assignment: CDR1 KGHDR and CDR2 SFDVKD. The CDR3 runs 16 residues. The J segment lost 1 base and the V segment lost 4 bases, leaving 4 bases of the junction unmatched. The CDR3 nucleotides are TGTGCCACCAGTGACCCTGACAGGGGGAACACCGGGGAGCTGTTTTTT. This gives the protein CATSDPDRGNTGELFF.

J is TRBJ1-2 and V is TRBV19, with 8 nucleotides matching TRBD1. Germline CDR1 and CDR2: LNHDA and SQIVND (reference sequence). V gave up 5 bases and J gave up 8 bases; unmatched junction bases: 10. CDR3 length equals 14 residues. CDR3 in amino acids: CASSDPGQVRGYTF. The CDR3 nucleotides read TGTGCCAGTAGTGACCCGGGACAGGTTCGCGGCTACACCTTC.